The next 20 T cell receptor beta chains were all read from a single sample in a study of T cell responses to AZD1222 COVID-19 vaccine. The protocol was immunoSEQ multiplex PCR, while the TCRdb copy is restricted to in-frame clones and leaves out a portion. This table holds 90,000 to 150,000 clones, 75% to 90% found once. The sample in question was peripheral blood, obtained on day 0 of AZD1222 vaccination. The receptors derive from an adult in good health.

The chain carries TRBV5-1 and TRBJ2-1; possibly TRBD2 for D (6 bases). Trimming pared 3 bases from V and 5 bases from J, leaving 15 bases between. CDR3 size: 15 residues. Germline-derived CDR1 and CDR2 are SGHRS and YFSETQ. The CDR3 region has the DNA TGCGCCAGCAGCTCAGTGGCTAGCGCCCACAATGAGCAGTTCTTC. Its protein product is CASSSVASAHNEQFF. Full variable domain (rest looked up from reference TRBV5-1 and TRBJ2-1): KAGVTQTPRYLIKTRGQQVTLSCSPISGHRSVSWYQQTPGQGLQFLFEYFSETQRNKGNFPGRFSGRQFSNSRSEMNVSTLELGDSALYLCASSSVASAHNEQFFGPGTRLTVL.

The chain uses TRBV15 and TRBJ2-2, with D possibly matching TRBD2 (7 bases). Trimming shortened V by 1 base and J by 8 bases, and 23 bases separated the two germline ends. Germline V gives CDR1 LNHNV, CDR2 YYDKDF (reference sequence). The CDR3 runs 18 residues. This chain's CDR3 is CATSRGGGGGRLGGELFF. CDR3 nucleotides: TGTGCCACCAGCAGAGGGGGAGGCGGGGGCCGCCTTGGAGGGGAGCTGTTTTTT.

The J gene is TRBJ1-2, the V gene TRBV6-1, with D possibly being TRBD1 (6 bases). The V gene lost 2 bases and the J gene lost 5 bases, with 12 bases spanning the gap. The CDR3 is 14 residues long. The germline V gene encodes CDR1 MNHNS and CDR2 SASEGT. The CDR3 reads CASSETQGSYGYTF. The CDR3 DNA reads as TGTGCCAGCAGTGAAACTCAGGGGAGTTATGGCTACACCTTC.

The rearrangement links TRBV5-6 to TRBJ1-1; D is ambiguous. CDR1 and CDR2 (germline): SGHDT, YYEEEE. With 4 bases removed from V and 5 bases from J, the gap between germline ends came to 9 bases. The CDR3 has 12 amino acids. CDR3 coding DNA: TGTGCCAGCAGCAGACATTGGACTGAAGCTTTCTTT. This gives the protein CASSRHWTEAFF.

The chain recombines TRBV5-4 with TRBJ2-7, with 10 bases fitting TRBD2. Trimming removed 1 base from V and 4 bases from J; junction bases left unmatched: 8. The CDR3 length is 16 residues. Germline V lookup: CDR1 SGHNT, CDR2 YYREEE (reference sequence). The CDR3 DNA sequence: TGTGCCAGCAGCTTGAGGCGTAGCGGGAGGTTTTACGAGCAGTACTTC. It yields the protein CASSLRRSGRFYEQYF.

This clone occurred once. The chain combines TRBV10-3 with TRBJ1-4, with D maybe TRBD1 (5 bases). This CDR3 has 14 amino acids. V lost 2 bases and J lost 3, with 7 bases in between. Germline V gene data show CDR1 as ENHRY and CDR2 as SYGVKD. CDR3 residues: CAISEGAANEKLFF. In nucleotides, the CDR3 is TGTGCCATCAGTGAGGGGGCCGCTAATGAAAAACTGTTTTTT.

The chain has TRBV19 and TRBJ1-3; unclear D gene. V lost 7 bases, J lost 0 bases, and 13 bases lay in between. Germline V lookup: CDR1 LNHDA, CDR2 SQIVND (reference sequence). This CDR3 is built from 15 residues. The CDR3 region is CASTPGSTSGNTIYF. Here the CDR3 DNA reads TGTGCCAGTACCCCCGGGTCCACCTCTGGAAACACCATATATTTT.

J is TRBJ2-7 and V is TRBV11-3; 7 bases fit TRBD2. The CDR3 is made up of 15 amino acids. V gave up 4 bases and J gave up 7 bases; unmatched junction bases: 13. CDR1 and CDR2 from the germline V gene are SGHNT and YENEEA. Written as DNA, the CDR3 is TGTGCCAGCAGCTCTCCCGGGACTAAAGATGCGGAGCAGTACTTC. Residues: CASSSPGTKDAEQYF.

To note about this clone: Other DNA sequences in this sample translate to the same CDR3. This chain uses TRBV18 with TRBJ1-1, with D perhaps TRBD1 (5 bases). The CDR3 runs to 13 residues. Germline assignment: CDR1 KGHSH and CDR2 LQKENI. Trimming removed 3 bases from V and 1 base from J, with 6 bases in between. DNA of the CDR3: TGTGCCAGCTCACCCCAGGGGAACACTGAAGCTTTCTTT. Its translation is CASSPQGNTEAFF.

The chain combines TRBV4-1 with TRBJ2-7, with TRBD1 matching over 8 bases. Germline V gives CDR1 MGHRA, CDR2 YSYEKL. V lost 8 bases and J lost 6; bases outside the gene matches: 9. The CDR3 is 13 residues long. The CDR3 region is CASGGTGLGEQYF. CDR3 sequence (DNA): TGCGCCAGCGGAGGGACAGGCCTTGGCGAGCAGTACTTC.

This clone was seen once. The chain is built from TRBV11-2 and TRBJ2-5, with 8 bases identical to TRBD1. In germline, CDR1 is SGHAT, CDR2 FQNNGV. The CDR3 runs 15 residues. V lost 1 base, J lost 1 base, and 2 bases stayed unmatched. In DNA form, the CDR3 reads TGTGCCAGCAGCTTAGCAGGGGGCCTCCAAGAGACCCAGTACTTC. This translates into CASSLAGGLQETQYF.

This chain joins TRBV11-3 and TRBJ2-7, with D possibly matching TRBD2 (6 bases). Trimming pared 3 bases from V and 6 bases from J, leaving 18 bases between. The length of the CDR3 is 15 residues. From germline, CDR1 is SGHNT and CDR2 YENEEA. Here the CDR3 reads CASSFVSGIAVEQYF. The CDR3 DNA is TGTGCCAGCAGCTTCGTCAGTGGGATAGCGGTCGAGCAGTACTTC.

The chain links TRBV18 to TRBJ2-2; no definite D call. The CDR3 is 14 amino acids. Germline V gives CDR1 KGHSH, CDR2 LQKENI. V was cut by 3 bases and J by 1 base, with 6 bases left in between. The CDR3 loop is CASSPLVNTGELFF. The CDR3, as DNA: TGTGCCAGCTCACCTCTGGTGAACACCGGGGAGCTGTTTTTT.

The chain links TRBV28 to TRBJ1-1, with 7 bases fitting TRBD1. Germline V gene sequence: CDR1 MDHEN, CDR2 SYDVKM. CDR3 length: 15 amino acids. Unmatched junction bases numbered 9, after V lost 6 bases and J lost 2 bases. The CDR3 bases are TGTGCCAGCAGAGTATTCAGGGGGGCCAACACTGAAGCTTTCTTT. It codes for CASRVFRGANTEAFF.

The rearrangement uses TRBV6-5 and TRBJ2-5; D perhaps matches TRBD2 (5 bases). This CDR3 region has 14 residues. Germline values: CDR1 MNHEY, CDR2 SVGAGI. Trimming pared 2 bases from V and 7 bases from J, leaving 14 bases between. This CDR3 reads CASSYPDLSGTQYF. DNA of the CDR3: TGTGCCAGCAGTTACCCGGACTTGTCTGGGACCCAGTACTTC.

The chain employs TRBV12-3 or TRBV12-4 and TRBJ2-5; D remains ambiguous. The CDR3 spans 11 residues. V was trimmed by 5 bases and J by 4 bases, leaving 5 bases between them. The CDR3 bases are TGTGCCAGCAGTGCAGGAGAGACCCAGTACTTC. Its translation: CASSAGETQYF.

This chain connects TRBV6-5 to TRBJ2-7; D unclear. V lost 5 bases and J lost 5, with 13 bases in between. Germline V gives CDR1 MNHEY, CDR2 SVGAGI. This CDR3 spans 13 amino acids. The CDR3 bases are TGTGCCAGCAGTCCCTGGACGCAGCACGAGCAGTACTTC. Its translation is CASSPWTQHEQYF.

This clone was picked up one time. V is TRBV7-2 and J is TRBJ1-1; D ambiguous. The CDR3 is 15 amino acids. Per the germline V gene, CDR1 is SGHTA and CDR2 is FQGNSA. Trimming cost V 3 bases and J 5 bases, with 16 bases left between them. The chain's CDR3 is CASSFRWERGTEAFF. In DNA form, the CDR3 reads TGTGCCAGCAGCTTCCGGTGGGAAAGAGGAACTGAAGCTTTCTTT.

The chain carries TRBV11-3 and TRBJ2-1, with 10 bases aligning to TRBD2. The V gene end was trimmed by 5 bases and the J gene end by 9 bases; junction bases not matched to a gene: 13. Per the germline V gene, CDR1 is SGHNT and CDR2 is YENEEA. This CDR3 has 16 residues. The CDR3 region has the DNA TGTGCCAGCAGCCCCGCAAGGGGACTAGCGTTCGGTGAGCAGTTCTTC. Its translation is CASSPARGLAFGEQFF.

This chain uses TRBV7-8 with TRBJ1-1; a possible D gene is TRBD1 (6 bases). The CDR3 consists of 13 residues. Germline V gene sequence: CDR1 SGHVS, CDR2 FQNEAQ. V was cut by 9 bases and J by 7 bases, with 18 bases left in between. DNA for the CDR3: TGTGCCAGTAAGGGGGGGCTAGTAAATGAAGCTTTCTTT. It translates to CASKGGLVNEAFF.